This T cell receptor (beta chain) was sequenced for a study of blood T cell repertoires in COVID-19. Overall study: The origin of the acute and convalescent COVID-19 samples was the United States, Italy and Spain. T cells, B-cell-depleted T cells, or PBMCs supplied cDNA or gDNA.

In the original processing: Quantification of nucleated cells was approximated via reference gene primer amplification. Sequencing used immunoSEQ multiplex PCR; TCRdb keeps in-frame clones, though not all of them. D and trimming come from the DNA, and the V and J calls and clone size come from that table. Altogether some 150,000 clones are present, roughly 80% being singletons, with the ten largest covering about 3%. Sequenced: peripheral blood. The sequence came from a middle-aged woman with active or convalescent COVID-19.

CDR3 bases: TGTGCCAGCGGGACAGGGTTGATCGGCACTGAAGCTTTCTTT. Protein sequence: CASGTGLIGTEAFF. The chain couples TRBV27 to TRBJ1-1, with 9 bases lining up with TRBD1. J lost 4 bases, V lost 8 bases, and 8 bases had no gene match. Germline assignment: CDR1 MNHEY and CDR2 SMNVEV (reference sequence). The length of the CDR3 is 14 residues.